This paragraph covers one T cell receptor (beta chain) sequence. This entry is derived from a study of blood T cell repertoires in COVID-19. About the study: Acute and convalescent COVID-19 samples came from the United States, Italy and Spain. T cells, B-cell-depleted T cells, or PBMCs provided the cDNA or gDNA that served as material.

Trimming took 6 bases from V and 7 from J, leaving 12 bases between them. This CDR3 is 13 amino acids long. Authors' methods: It was from reference gene primer amplification that nucleated cell counts were estimated. This table comes from immunoSEQ multiplex PCR, and its TCRdb copy is limited to in-frame clones, with some not included. V and J calls and clone size come straight from that table; D and trimming were deduced from the DNA. The sample yields 450,000 to 500,000 clones, 75% to 90% seen once. This chain links TRBV12-3 or TRBV12-4 with TRBJ1-4, with D perhaps TRBD1 (5 bases). This TCR came from a human donor in a cohort sampled during active COVID-19. The sample taken for sequencing was peripheral blood. The CDR3 loop is CASSPLGGEKLFF. The CDR3 DNA reads TGTGCCAGCAGCCCCCTGGGGGGTGAAAAACTGTTTTTT.